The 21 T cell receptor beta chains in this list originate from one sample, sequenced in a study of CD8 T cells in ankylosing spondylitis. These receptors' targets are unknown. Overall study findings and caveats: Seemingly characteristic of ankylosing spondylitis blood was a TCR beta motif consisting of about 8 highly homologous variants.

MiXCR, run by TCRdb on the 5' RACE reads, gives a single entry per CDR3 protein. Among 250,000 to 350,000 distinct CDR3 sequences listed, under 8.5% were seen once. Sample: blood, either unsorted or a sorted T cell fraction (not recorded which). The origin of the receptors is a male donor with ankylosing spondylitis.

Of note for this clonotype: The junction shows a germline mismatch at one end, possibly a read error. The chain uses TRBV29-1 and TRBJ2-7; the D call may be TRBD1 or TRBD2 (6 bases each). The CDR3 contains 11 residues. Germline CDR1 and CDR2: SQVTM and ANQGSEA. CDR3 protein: CSVGGRYEQYF. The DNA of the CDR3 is TGCAGTGTTGGGGGGCGGTACGAGCAGTACTTC.

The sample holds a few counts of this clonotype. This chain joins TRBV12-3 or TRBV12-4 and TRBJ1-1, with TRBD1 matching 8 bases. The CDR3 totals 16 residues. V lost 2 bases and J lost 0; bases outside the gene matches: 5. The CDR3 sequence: CASSLTQTGVNTEAFF. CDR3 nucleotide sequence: TGTGCCAGCAGTTTAACCCAGACAGGGGTGAACACTGAAGCTTTCTTT.

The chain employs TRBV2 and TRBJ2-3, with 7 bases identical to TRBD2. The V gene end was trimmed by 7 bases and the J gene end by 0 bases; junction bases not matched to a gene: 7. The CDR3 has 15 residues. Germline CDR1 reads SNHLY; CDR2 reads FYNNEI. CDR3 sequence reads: CASKWAGASTDTQYF. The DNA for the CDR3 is TGTGCCAGCAAGTGGGCGGGAGCTAGCACAGATACGCAGTATTTT.

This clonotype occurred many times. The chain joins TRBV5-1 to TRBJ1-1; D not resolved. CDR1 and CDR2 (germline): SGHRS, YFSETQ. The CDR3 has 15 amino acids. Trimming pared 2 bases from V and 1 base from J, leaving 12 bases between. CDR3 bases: TGCGCCAGCAGCTTTCATAGCCCCTGGAACACTGAAGCTTTCTTT. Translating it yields CASSFHSPWNTEAFF.

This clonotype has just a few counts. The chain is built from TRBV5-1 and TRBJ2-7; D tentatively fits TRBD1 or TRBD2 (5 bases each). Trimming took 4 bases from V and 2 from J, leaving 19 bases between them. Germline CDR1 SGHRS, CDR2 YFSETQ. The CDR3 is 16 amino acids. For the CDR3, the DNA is TGCGCCAGCAGCCGAGACCCGGGACCCACGGCCTACGAGCAGTACTTC. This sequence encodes CASSRDPGPTAYEQYF. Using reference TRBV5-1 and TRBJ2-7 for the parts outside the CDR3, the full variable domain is KAGVTQTPRYLIKTRGQQVTLSCSPISGHRSVSWYQQTPGQGLQFLFEYFSETQRNKGNFPGRFSGRQFSNSRSEMNVSTLELGDSALYLCASSRDPGPTAYEQYFGPGTRLTVT.

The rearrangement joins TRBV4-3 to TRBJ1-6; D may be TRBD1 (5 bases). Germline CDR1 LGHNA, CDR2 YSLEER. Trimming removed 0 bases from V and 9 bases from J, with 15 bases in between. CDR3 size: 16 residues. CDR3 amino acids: CASSQDSGTRGSPLHF. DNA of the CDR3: TGCGCCAGCAGCCAAGATTCCGGGACTCGAGGTTCACCCCTCCACTTT.

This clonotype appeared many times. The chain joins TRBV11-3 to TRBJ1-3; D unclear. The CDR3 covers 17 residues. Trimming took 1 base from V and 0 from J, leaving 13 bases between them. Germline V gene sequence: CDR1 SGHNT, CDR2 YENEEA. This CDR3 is CASSLAYSTDSGNTIYF. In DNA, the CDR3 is TGTGCCAGCAGCTTAGCCTACAGTACGGACTCTGGAAACACCATATATTTT.

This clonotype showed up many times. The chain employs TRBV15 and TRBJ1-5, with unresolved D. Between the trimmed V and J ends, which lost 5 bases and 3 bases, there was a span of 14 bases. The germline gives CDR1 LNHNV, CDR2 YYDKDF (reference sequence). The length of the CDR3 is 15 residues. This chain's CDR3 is CATSGLIDNNQPQHF. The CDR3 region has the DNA TGTGCCACCAGCGGATTAATCGACAACAATCAGCCCCAGCATTTT.

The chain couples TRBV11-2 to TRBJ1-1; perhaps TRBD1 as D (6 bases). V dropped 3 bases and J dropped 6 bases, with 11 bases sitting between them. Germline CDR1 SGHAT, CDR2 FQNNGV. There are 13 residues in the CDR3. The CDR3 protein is CASSFSGAAEAFF. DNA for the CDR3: TGTGCCAGCAGCTTTTCAGGGGCTGCTGAAGCTTTCTTT.

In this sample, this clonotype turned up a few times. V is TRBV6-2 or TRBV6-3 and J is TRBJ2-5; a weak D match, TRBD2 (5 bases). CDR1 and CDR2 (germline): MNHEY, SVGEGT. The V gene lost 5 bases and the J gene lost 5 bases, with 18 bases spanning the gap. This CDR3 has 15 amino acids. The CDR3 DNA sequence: TGTGCCAGCAGTGCACTGGAGAGGGTAGGGGAGACCCAGTACTTC. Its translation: CASSALERVGETQYF.

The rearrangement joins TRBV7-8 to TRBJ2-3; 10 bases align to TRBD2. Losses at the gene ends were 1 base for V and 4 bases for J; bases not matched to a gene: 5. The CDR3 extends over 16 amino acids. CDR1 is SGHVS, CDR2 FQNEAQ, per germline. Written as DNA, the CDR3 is TGTGCCAGCAGCTTAGTCGTAGCGGGAGGCGCAGATACGCAGTATTTT. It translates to CASSLVVAGGADTQYF.

CDR3 amino acids: CASSYPLTEAFF. CDR3 nucleotides: TGTGCCAGCAGTTACCCACTAACTGAAGCTTTCTTT. The gene calls are TRBV6-2 or TRBV6-3 and TRBJ1-1; D is undetermined. The V gene lost 2 bases and the J gene lost 5 bases, with 6 bases spanning the gap. There are 12 residues in the CDR3. The germline V gene encodes CDR1 MNHEY and CDR2 SVGEGT.

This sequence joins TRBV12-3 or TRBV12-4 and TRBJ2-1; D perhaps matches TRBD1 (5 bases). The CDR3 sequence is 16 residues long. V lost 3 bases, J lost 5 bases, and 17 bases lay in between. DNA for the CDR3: TGTGCCAGCAGTTTTAAAACAGTGGGGCCCCACAATGAGCAGTTCTTC. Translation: CASSFKTVGPHNEQFF.

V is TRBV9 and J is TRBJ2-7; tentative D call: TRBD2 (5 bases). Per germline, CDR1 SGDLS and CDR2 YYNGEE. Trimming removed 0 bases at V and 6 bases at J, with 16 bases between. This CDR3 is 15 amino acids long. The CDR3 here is CASSVGLGLGGEQYF. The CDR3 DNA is TGTGCCAGCAGCGTAGGTCTGGGGTTAGGAGGCGAGCAGTACTTC.

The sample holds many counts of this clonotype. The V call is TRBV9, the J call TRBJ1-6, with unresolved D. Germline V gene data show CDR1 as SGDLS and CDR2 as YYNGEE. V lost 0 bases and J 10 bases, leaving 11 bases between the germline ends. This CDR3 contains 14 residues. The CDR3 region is CASSVAVGSSPLHF. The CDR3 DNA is TGTGCCAGCAGCGTAGCTGTGGGGAGCTCACCCCTCCACTTT.

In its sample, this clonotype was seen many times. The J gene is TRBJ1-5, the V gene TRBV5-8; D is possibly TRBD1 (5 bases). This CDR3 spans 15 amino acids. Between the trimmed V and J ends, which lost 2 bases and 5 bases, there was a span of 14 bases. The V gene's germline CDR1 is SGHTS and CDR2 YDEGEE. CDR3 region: CASSLGKPTDQPQHF. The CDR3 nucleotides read TGTGCCAGCAGCTTAGGGAAGCCGACAGATCAGCCCCAGCATTTT.

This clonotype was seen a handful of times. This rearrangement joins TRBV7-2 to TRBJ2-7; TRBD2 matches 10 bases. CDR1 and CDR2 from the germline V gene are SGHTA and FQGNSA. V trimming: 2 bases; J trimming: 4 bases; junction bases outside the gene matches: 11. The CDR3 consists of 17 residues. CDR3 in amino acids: CASSLLGGAGGGYEQYF. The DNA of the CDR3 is TGTGCCAGCAGCTTACTCGGGGGAGCGGGAGGGGGGTACGAGCAGTACTTC.

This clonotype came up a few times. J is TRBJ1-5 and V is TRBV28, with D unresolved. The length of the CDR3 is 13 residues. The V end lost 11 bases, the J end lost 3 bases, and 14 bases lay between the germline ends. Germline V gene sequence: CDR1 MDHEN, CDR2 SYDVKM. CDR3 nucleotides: TGTGCCGGGCGCAAATTCTCCAATCAGCCCCAGCATTTT. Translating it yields CAGRKFSNQPQHF.

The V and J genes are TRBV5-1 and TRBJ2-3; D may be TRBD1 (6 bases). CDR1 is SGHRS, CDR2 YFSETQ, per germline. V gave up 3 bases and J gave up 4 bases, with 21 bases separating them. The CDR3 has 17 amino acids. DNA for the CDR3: TGCGCCAGCAGCTCCACGCCGCAGGGGTCGGGGTCAGATACGCAGTATTTT. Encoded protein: CASSSTPQGSGSDTQYF.

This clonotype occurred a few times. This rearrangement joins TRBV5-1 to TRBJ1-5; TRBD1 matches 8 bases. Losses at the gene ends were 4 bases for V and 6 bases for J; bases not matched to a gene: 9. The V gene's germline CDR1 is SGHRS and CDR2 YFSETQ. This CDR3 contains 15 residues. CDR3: CASSRNPGGRQPQHF. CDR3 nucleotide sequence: TGCGCCAGCAGCCGTAATCCAGGGGGCCGTCAGCCCCAGCATTTT.

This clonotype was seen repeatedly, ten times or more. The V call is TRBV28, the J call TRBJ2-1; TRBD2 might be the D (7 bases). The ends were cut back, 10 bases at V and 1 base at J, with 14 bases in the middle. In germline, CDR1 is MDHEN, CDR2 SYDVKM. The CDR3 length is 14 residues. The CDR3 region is CATLGGASYNEQFF. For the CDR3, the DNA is TGTGCCACCCTGGGGGGGGCTTCCTACAATGAGCAGTTCTTC.